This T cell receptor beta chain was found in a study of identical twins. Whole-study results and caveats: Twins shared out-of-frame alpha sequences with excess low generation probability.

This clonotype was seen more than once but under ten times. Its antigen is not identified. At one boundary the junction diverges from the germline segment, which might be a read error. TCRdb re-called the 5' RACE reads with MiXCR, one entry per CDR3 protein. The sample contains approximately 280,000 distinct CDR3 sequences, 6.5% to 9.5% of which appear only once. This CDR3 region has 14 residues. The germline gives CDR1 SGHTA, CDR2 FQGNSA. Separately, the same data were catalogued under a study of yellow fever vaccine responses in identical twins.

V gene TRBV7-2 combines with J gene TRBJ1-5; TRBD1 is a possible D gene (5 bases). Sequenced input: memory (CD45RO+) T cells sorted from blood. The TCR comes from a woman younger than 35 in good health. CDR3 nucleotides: TGTGCCAGCAGCTTAAGGGGTAGCGATCAGCCCCAGCATTTT. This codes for CASSLRGSDQPQHF.